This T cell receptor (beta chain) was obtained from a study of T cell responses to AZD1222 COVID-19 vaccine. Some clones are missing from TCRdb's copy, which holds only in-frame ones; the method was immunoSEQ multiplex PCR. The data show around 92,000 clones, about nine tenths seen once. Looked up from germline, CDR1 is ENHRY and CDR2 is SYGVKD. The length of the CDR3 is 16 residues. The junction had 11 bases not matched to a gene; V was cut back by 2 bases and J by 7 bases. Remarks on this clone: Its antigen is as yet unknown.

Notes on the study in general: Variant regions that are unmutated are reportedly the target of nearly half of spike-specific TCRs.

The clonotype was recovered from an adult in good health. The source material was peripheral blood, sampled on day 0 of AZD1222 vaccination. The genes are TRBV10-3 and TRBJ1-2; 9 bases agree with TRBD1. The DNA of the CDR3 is TGTGCCATCAGTGAGGATCGGAACAGGGGGCTAAGTGGCTACACCTTC. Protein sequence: CAISEDRNRGLSGYTF.